The entry below describes one T cell receptor (beta chain). Germline V gene lookup returns CDR1 SGHRS and CDR2 YFSETQ. The germline V and J ends were trimmed by 3 bases and 5 bases, with 30 bases remaining between them. The CDR3 is made up of 20 amino acids. The data stem from a study of blood T cell repertoires in COVID-19. In the study overall: The United States, Italy and Spain provided the acute and convalescent COVID-19 samples.

Libraries were prepared by immunoSEQ multiplex PCR; TCRdb keeps only in-frame clonotypes and omits some of them. Of 250,000 or so clones in the sample, over 75% were seen once. Sequenced: PBMCs or T cells enriched from blood (not recorded which). The chain joins TRBV5-1 to TRBJ2-1, with a weak D call TRBD2 (6 bases). This TCR was recovered from a woman aged 25 to 39 who had been exposed to COVID-19. The CDR3 protein is CASSWGVGSSIRRSHNEQFF. Written as DNA, the CDR3 is TGCGCCAGCAGCTGGGGGGTAGGTAGTTCAATACGTCGAAGTCACAATGAGCAGTTCTTC.